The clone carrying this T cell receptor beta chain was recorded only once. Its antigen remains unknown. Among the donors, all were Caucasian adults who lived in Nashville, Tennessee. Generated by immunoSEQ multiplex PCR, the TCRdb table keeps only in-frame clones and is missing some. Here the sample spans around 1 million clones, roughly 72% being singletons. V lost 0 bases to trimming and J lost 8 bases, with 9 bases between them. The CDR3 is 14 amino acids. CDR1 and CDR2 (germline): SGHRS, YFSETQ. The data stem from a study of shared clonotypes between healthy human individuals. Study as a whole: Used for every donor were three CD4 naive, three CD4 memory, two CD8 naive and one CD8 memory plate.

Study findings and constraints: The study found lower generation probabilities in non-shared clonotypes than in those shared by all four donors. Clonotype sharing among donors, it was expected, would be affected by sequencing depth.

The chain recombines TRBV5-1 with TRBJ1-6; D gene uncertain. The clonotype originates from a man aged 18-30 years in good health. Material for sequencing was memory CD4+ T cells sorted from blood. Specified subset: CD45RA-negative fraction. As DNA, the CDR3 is TGCGCCAGCAGCTTGGCGCCGAGGGATTCACCCCTCCACTTT. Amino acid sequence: CASSLAPRDSPLHF.